This T cell receptor beta chain was sequenced for a study of blood T cell repertoires in COVID-19. Original methodology: Estimates of nucleated cell counts were drawn from the amplification of reference gene primers. Measured with immunoSEQ multiplex PCR; TCRdb has only the in-frame clones, and not every one. V, J and clone size derive from that table, while D and trimming were established from the DNA sequence. Here the sample spans 170,000 or so clones, 90% to 95% being singletons. The CDR3 spans 17 residues. The J segment lost 7 bases and the V segment lost 0 bases, leaving 11 bases of the junction unmatched. The germline CDR1 and CDR2 sequences are WSHSY and SAAADI.

V and J are TRBV10-2 and TRBJ2-5; TRBD2 aligns across 10 bases. The TCR originated in a man aged 45 to 65 with acute or convalescent COVID-19. Sequencing input: peripheral blood. DNA for the CDR3: TGCGCCAGCAGTGAGTCAGGGACTAGCGCCAACACGGGGACCCAGTACTTC. Its protein product is CASSESGTSANTGTQYF.